A single sample is the source of the 22 T cell receptor beta chains below, sequenced in a study of cytomegalovirus exposure and HLA in healthy donors. This PCR relied on a set of 60 Vbeta primers and 13 Jbeta primers. The protocol was immunoSEQ multiplex PCR, while the TCRdb copy is restricted to in-frame clones and leaves out a portion. The data show 100,000 to 150,000 clones, around 80% seen once. Material for sequencing was PBMCs. These receptor sequences come from a female donor in good health and CMV-seropositive.

This chain uses TRBV7-3 with TRBJ2-3; TRBD2 matches 11 bases. CDR1 is SGHTA, CDR2 FQGTGA, per germline. There are 15 residues in the CDR3. Unmatched junction bases numbered 7, after V lost 3 bases and J lost 8 bases. CDR3 nucleotides: TGTGCCAGCAGCTTTATGACTAGCGGGATTGGTACGCAGTATTTT. This gives the protein CASSFMTSGIGTQYF.

The J gene is TRBJ1-4, the V gene TRBV5-4, with TRBD1 matching over 9 bases. The length of the CDR3 is 16 residues. The germline V gene encodes CDR1 SGHNT and CDR2 YYREEE (reference sequence). The ends lost 2 bases at V and 7 bases at J; junction bases unmatched: 9. The DNA of the CDR3 is TGTGCCAGCAGCTTCGAAGGGACAGGGAATTTTGAAAAACTGTTTTTT. Translation gives CASSFEGTGNFEKLFF.

The V gene is TRBV21-1, the J gene TRBJ2-3; TRBD1, the table's D call, was not compared with the DNA. TRBV21-1 is deemed a pseudogene. The CDR3 has 17 amino acids. The CDR3 DNA reads TGTGCCAGCAGCAAGCAAAACGTTTACCAGGCCCCAGATACGCAGTATTTT. Translated: CASSKQNVYQAPDTQYF.

This clone was observed a single time. The chain employs TRBV18 and TRBJ2-7, with 8 bases fitting TRBD1. The CDR3 length is 15 residues. Unmatched junction bases numbered 5, after V lost 4 bases and J lost 0 bases. Germline V gene lookup returns CDR1 KGHSH and CDR2 LQKENI. The CDR3 spells CASSRQGSSSYEQYF. As DNA, the CDR3 is TGTGCCAGCTCACGACAGGGGTCGAGCTCCTACGAGCAGTACTTC.

V gene TRBV9 combines with J gene TRBJ1-6; TRBD1 aligns across 7 bases. The germline CDR1 and CDR2 sequences are SGDLS and YYNGEE. This CDR3 has 14 amino acids. V lost 2 bases to trimming and J lost 8 bases; unmatched junction nucleotides: 4. This chain's CDR3 is CASSVRDSYSPLHF. CDR3 DNA sequence: TGTGCCAGCAGCGTCCGGGACAGCTATTCACCCCTCCACTTT.

The rearrangement links TRBV5-4 to TRBJ2-5; 8 nucleotides line up with TRBD1. The J call may not be correct, given that the DNA end is closer to TRBJ2-7. This CDR3 is 15 amino acids long. The germline CDR1 and CDR2 sequences are SGHNT and YYREEE (reference sequence). As DNA, the CDR3 is TGTGCCAGCAGCCTACCGACAGGGGCGACCTACGAGCAGTACTTC. Amino acids: CASSLPTGATYEQYF.

The rearrangement joins TRBV5-8 to TRBJ2-1, with D possibly matching TRBD1 (5 bases). CDR1 is SGHTS, CDR2 YDEGEE, per germline. The CDR3 consists of 13 residues. V lost 4 bases and J lost 4, with 9 bases in between. CDR3: CASSPDMYNEQFF. The CDR3, as DNA: TGTGCCAGCAGCCCGGACATGTACAATGAGCAGTTCTTC.

This chain connects TRBV7-9 to TRBJ2-3; tentative D call: TRBD2 (6 bases). Germline V CDR1 and CDR2: SEHNR, FQNEAQ (reference sequence). This CDR3 has 13 amino acids. The ends were cut back, 3 bases at V and 6 bases at J, with 10 bases in the middle. The CDR3 bases are TGTGCCAGCAGCTTGACTAGGTCGGATACGCAGTATTTT. This codes for CASSLTRSDTQYF.

The chain carries TRBV30 and TRBJ1-4; maybe TRBD1 (5 bases). CDR3 size: 15 residues. V lost 0 bases to trimming and J lost 2 bases, with 10 bases between them. Germline values: CDR1 GTSNPN, CDR2 SVGIG (reference sequence). The CDR3 nucleotides are TGTGCCTGGAGTGTACCCAGGGCTACTAATGAAAAACTGTTTTTT. This codes for CAWSVPRATNEKLFF.

Concerning this clone: The sample carries other DNA sequences with the same CDR3. The chain is built from TRBV30 and TRBJ1-3; the D gene is possibly TRBD1 (5 bases). Deletions cut 0 bases from V and 0 bases from J, with 6 bases between. This CDR3 comprises 14 residues. Germline V gene data show CDR1 as GTSNPN and CDR2 as SVGIG (reference sequence). CDR3 region: CAWSVGGSGNTIYF. As DNA, the CDR3 is TGTGCCTGGAGTGTGGGGGGCTCTGGAAACACCATATATTTT.

V is TRBV7-6 and J is TRBJ2-5, with D uncertain. Germline V gene sequence: CDR1 SGHVS, CDR2 FNYEAQ. The CDR3 has 13 amino acids. V lost 2 bases to trimming and J lost 5 bases, with 9 bases between them. The CDR3 is CASSLLVRETQYF. For the CDR3, the DNA is TGTGCCAGCAGCTTACTCGTACGGGAGACCCAGTACTTC.

The genes are TRBV7-2 and TRBJ1-2, with D perhaps TRBD1 (5 bases). V was trimmed by 2 bases and J by 5 bases, leaving 12 bases between them. Germline-derived CDR1 and CDR2 are SGHTA and FQGNSA. This CDR3 has 14 amino acids. This chain's CDR3 is CASSLRGAQYGYTF. The CDR3 nucleotides read TGTGCCAGCAGCTTACGCGGGGCCCAATATGGCTACACCTTC.

The J gene is TRBJ2-3, the V gene TRBV12-5; the D gene is possibly TRBD1 (6 bases). Germline V gives CDR1 LGHNT, CDR2 FRNRAP. The CDR3 is 15 residues long. V lost 1 base, J lost 0 bases, and 8 bases lay in between. This CDR3 reads CASGLDRASTDTQYF. CDR3 coding DNA: TGTGCTAGTGGTTTGGACAGGGCTAGCACAGATACGCAGTATTTT.

A single count supports this clone. The V call is TRBV18, the J call TRBJ2-5; perhaps TRBD1 as D (5 bases). Trimming stripped 1 base from V and 2 bases from J, with 5 bases between. Germline CDR1 reads KGHSH; CDR2 reads LQKENI. The CDR3 runs 13 residues. CDR3 residues: CASSPQGQETQYF. CDR3 DNA sequence: TGTGCCAGCTCACCACAGGGGCAAGAGACCCAGTACTTC.

The V and J genes are TRBV10-3 and TRBJ2-7; 9 bases fit TRBD1. Germline V CDR1 and CDR2: ENHRY, SYGVKD. With 2 bases clipped from V and 4 bases from J, the junction kept 6 bases outside the gene matches. The CDR3 covers 15 residues. The CDR3 protein is CAISETTGGGYEQYF. DNA of the CDR3: TGTGCCATCAGTGAGACGACAGGGGGAGGGTACGAGCAGTACTTC.

The CDR3 region has the DNA TGTGCCAGTAGTCCGCGACAGGTTACTTTTATGAACACTGAAGCTTTCTTT. The encoded protein is CASSPRQVTFMNTEAFF. The chain combines TRBV19 with TRBJ1-1, with a possible D match to TRBD1 (6 bases). The CDR3 length is 17 residues. Per the germline V gene, CDR1 is LNHDA and CDR2 is SQIVND (reference sequence). Trimming took off 5 bases at V and 0 bases at J, with 19 bases between the two ends.

The chain combines TRBV9 with TRBJ1-2; unclear D gene. Germline loops: CDR1 SGDLS, CDR2 YYNGEE. Trimming took off 6 bases at V and 3 bases at J, with 15 bases between the two ends. The CDR3 contains 14 residues. CDR3 sequence reads: CASNPGRADYGYTF. The CDR3 bases are TGTGCCAGCAACCCCGGGAGGGCCGACTATGGCTACACCTTC.

CDR3 sequence reads: CASSHGGGSTEAFF. Written as DNA, the CDR3 is TGCGCCAGCAGCCACGGCGGGGGGAGCACTGAAGCTTTCTTT. The chain uses TRBV4-1 and TRBJ1-1; D is perhaps TRBD1 (5 bases). CDR1 and CDR2 from the germline V gene are MGHRA and YSYEKL. Trimming took 3 bases from V and 4 from J, leaving 12 bases between them. The length of the CDR3 is 14 residues.

The chain carries TRBV30 and TRBJ2-1, with 11 nucleotides matching TRBD2. This CDR3 has 15 residues. The ends lost 2 bases at V and 4 bases at J; junction bases unmatched: 4. The germline CDR1 and CDR2 sequences are GTSNPN and SVGIG (reference sequence). The CDR3 nucleotides read TGTGCCTGGAGTAGGGCTAGCGGGAGGTACAATGAGCAGTTCTTC. This gives the protein CAWSRASGRYNEQFF.

J is TRBJ1-1 and V is TRBV19; D is unclear. V lost 3 bases to trimming and J lost 7 bases, with 15 bases between them. CDR3 length: 14 residues. CDR1 LNHDA and CDR2 SQIVND come from the germline V gene (reference sequence). The CDR3 protein is CASSMGRLSIEAFF. CDR3 DNA sequence: TGTGCCAGTAGTATGGGCAGGCTTTCGATTGAAGCTTTCTTT.

V usage is TRBV21-1 and J usage is TRBJ2-1; the D call in the table, TRBD2, was not verified against the DNA. TRBV21-1 is annotated as a pseudogene. The CDR3 spans 16 residues. For the CDR3, the DNA is TGTGCCAGCAGCAACTCTGGACTAGCGGGATACAATGAGCAGTTCTTC. Translating gives CASSNSGLAGYNEQFF.

The rearrangement uses TRBV6-1 and TRBJ1-1; no clear D gene. There are 12 residues in the CDR3. Between the trimmed V and J ends, which lost 5 bases and 8 bases, there was a span of 12 bases. Germline CDR1 and CDR2: MNHNS and SASEGT. For the CDR3, the DNA is TGTGCCAGCAGTACGACTACCTTGGAAGCTTTCTTT. Its protein product is CASSTTTLEAFF.